The clone carrying this T cell receptor (beta chain) was seen more than once but under ten times. V was pared by 4 bases and J by 4 bases, with 13 bases between. The CDR3 runs to 14 residues. TCRdb analysed the 5' RACE reads with MiXCR anew, one entry per CDR3 protein. In the table there are 500,000 to 600,000 distinct CDR3 sequences, about a sixth of which are singletons. This entry comes from a study of T-cell memory formation after mild COVID-19. The sample comprised PBMCs or a T cell subset sorted from them (not recorded which). The receptor's source is an adult woman who had mild COVID-19 (a few samples of this study predate the infection). Cell type and time point are not known. This sequence joins TRBV12-3 or TRBV12-4 and TRBJ1-2; D might be TRBD1 (5 bases). The CDR3 loop reads CASSSAGRGYGYTF. CDR3 DNA sequence: TGTGCCAGCAGTTCGGCCGGGAGGGGCTATGGCTACACCTTC.